This T cell receptor beta chain was captured in a study of vaccination and CD4 T cells after COVID-19. Overall study: There were six male and four female convalescents, and two of them were Hispanic. Post-vaccine specimens were obtained a median 72 days after dose two (range 14 to 241).

Study results and caveats: Spike mono-reactivity was found in 304 of 307 vaccine-specific clones from convalescent patients.

Treatment of the sample: approximately 9-day PBMC culture with coronavirus spike peptide pools or control peptides (ViraFEST assay). This clonotype was seen a handful of times. Its antigen is unidentified. There are 13 residues in the CDR3. The V end was cut by 3 bases, the J end by 4 bases, with 9 bases between. CDR1 is DFQATT, CDR2 SNEGSKA, per germline (reference sequence). The Oncomine TCR Beta short-read assay generated sequence data from the DNA of cultured CD4+ T cells. Researchers extracted genomic DNA from CD4+ T cells that had been cultured. MiXCR was run by TCRdb on the PCR reads, yielding one entry per CDR3 protein. This table holds 10,000 to 15,000 distinct CDR3 sequences, about 56% found once.

The receptor was derived from a human donor who had recovered from COVID-19. The chain employs TRBV20-1 and TRBJ1-4; D gene uncertain. The source material was CD4+ T cells from blood, cultured in vitro. For the CDR3, the DNA is TGCAGTGCTAGGCGTGGGAGTAATGAAAAACTGTTTTTT. This encodes CSARRGSNEKLFF.